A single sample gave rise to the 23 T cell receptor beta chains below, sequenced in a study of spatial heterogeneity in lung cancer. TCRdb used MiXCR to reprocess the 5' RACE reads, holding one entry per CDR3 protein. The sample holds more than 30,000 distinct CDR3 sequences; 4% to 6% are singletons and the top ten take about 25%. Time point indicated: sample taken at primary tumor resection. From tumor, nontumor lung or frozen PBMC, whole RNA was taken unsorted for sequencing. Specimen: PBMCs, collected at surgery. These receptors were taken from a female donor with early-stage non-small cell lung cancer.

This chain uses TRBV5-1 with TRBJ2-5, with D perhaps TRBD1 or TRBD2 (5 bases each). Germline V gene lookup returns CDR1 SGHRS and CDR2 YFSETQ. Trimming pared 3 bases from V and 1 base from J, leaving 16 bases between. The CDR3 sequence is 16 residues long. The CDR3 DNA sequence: TGCGCCAGCAGCTCGGGGCAGGTTGGTGTCCAAGAGACCCAGTACTTC. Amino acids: CASSSGQVGVQETQYF.

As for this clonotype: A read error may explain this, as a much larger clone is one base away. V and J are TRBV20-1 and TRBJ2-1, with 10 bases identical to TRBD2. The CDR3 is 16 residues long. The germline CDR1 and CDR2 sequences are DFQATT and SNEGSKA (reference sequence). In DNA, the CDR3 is TGCAGTGCTAGAGACAGCGGGGGGGACTCCTACAATGAGAAGTTCTTC. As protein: CSARDSGGDSYNEKFF.

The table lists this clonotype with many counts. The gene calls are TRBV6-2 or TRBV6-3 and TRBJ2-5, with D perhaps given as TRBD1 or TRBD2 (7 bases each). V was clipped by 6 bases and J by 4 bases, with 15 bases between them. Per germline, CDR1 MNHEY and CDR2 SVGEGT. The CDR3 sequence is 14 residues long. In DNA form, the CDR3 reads TGTGCCAGCAGGAAGACAGGGAGGGTAGAGACCCAGTACTTC. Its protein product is CASRKTGRVETQYF.

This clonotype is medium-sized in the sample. In nucleotides, the CDR3 is TGTGCCAGCAGCTTGTACGGGAACACTGAAGCTTTCTTT. This sequence encodes CASSLYGNTEAFF. V is TRBV7-8 and J is TRBJ1-1; no clear D. The CDR3 sequence is 13 residues long. Germline CDR1 and CDR2: SGHVS and FQNEAQ. The V gene lost 3 bases and the J gene lost 1 base, with 6 bases spanning the gap.

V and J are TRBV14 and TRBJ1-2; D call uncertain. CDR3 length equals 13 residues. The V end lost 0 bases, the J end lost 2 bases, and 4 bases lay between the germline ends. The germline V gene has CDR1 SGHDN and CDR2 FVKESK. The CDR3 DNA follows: TGTGCCAGCAGCCAAGACAGGAACTATGGCTACACCTTC. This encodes CASSQDRNYGYTF.

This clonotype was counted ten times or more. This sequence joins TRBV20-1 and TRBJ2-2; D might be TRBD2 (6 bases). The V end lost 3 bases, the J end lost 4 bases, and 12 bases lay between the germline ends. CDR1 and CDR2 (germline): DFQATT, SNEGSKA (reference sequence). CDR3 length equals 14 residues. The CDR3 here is CSASPGAATGELFF. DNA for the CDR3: TGCAGTGCTAGCCCGGGAGCGGCCACCGGGGAGCTGTTTTTT.

The CDR3 here is CASSLAGAGGTEAFF. CDR3 nucleotide sequence: TGCGCCAGCAGCTTGGCCGGGGCAGGGGGAACTGAAGCTTTCTTT. The genes are TRBV5-1 and TRBJ1-1; 7 bases match TRBD1. The CDR3 covers 15 residues. Germline CDR1 SGHRS, CDR2 YFSETQ. The V segment lost 0 bases and the J segment 5 bases; nucleotides outside the gene matches: 7.

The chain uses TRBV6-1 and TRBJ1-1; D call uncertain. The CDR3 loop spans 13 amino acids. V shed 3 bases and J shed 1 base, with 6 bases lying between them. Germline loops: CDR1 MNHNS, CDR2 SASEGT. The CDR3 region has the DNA TGTGCCAGCAGTGAGATAACGAACACTGAAGCTTTCTTT. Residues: CASSEITNTEAFF.

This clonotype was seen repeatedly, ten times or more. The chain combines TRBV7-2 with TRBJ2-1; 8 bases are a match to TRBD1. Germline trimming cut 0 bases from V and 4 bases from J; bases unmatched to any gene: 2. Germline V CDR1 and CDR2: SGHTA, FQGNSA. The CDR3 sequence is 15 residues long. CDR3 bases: TGTGCCAGCAGCTTAGCCCAGGGGGCTTACAATGAGCAGTTCTTC. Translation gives CASSLAQGAYNEQFF. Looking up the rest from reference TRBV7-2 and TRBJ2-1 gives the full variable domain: GAGVSQSPSNKVTEKGKDVELRCDPISGHTALYWYRQSLGQGLEFLIYFQGNSAPDKSGLPSDRFSAERTGGSVSTLTIQRTQQEDSAVYLCASSLAQGAYNEQFFGPGTRLTVL.

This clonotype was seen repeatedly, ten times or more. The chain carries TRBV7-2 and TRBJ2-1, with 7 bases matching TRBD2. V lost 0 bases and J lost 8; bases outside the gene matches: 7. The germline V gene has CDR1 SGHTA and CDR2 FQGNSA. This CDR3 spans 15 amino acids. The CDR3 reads CASSLAGGILYEQFF. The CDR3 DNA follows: TGTGCCAGCAGCTTAGCGGGGGGGATTTTGTATGAGCAGTTCTTC.

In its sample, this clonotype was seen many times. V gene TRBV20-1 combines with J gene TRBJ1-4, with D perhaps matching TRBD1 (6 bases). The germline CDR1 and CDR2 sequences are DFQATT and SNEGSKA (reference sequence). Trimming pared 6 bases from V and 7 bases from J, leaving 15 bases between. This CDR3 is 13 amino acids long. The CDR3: CSALGQLGEKLFF. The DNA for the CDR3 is TGCAGTGCCCTCGGACAGCTGGGTGAAAAACTGTTTTTT.

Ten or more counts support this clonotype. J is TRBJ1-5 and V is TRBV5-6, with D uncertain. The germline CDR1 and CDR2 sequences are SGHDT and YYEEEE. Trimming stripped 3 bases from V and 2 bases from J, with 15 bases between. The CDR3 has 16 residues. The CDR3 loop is CASSWSGLWGNQPQHF. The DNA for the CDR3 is TGTGCCAGCAGCTGGAGTGGGCTTTGGGGCAATCAGCCCCAGCATTTT.

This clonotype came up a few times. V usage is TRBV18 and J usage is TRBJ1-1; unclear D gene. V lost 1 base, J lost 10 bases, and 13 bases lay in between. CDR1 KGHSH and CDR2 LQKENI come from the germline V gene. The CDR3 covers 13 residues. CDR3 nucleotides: TGTGCCAGCTCACCACAGACCTTAGACGGAGCTTTCTTT. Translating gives CASSPQTLDGAFF.

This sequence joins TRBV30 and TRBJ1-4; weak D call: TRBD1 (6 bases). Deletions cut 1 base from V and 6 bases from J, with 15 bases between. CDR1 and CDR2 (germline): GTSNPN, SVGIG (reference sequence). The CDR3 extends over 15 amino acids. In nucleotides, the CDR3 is TGTGCCTGGAGTGGGGGCCAGACAGGATATGAAAAACTGTTTTTT. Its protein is CAWSGGQTGYEKLFF.

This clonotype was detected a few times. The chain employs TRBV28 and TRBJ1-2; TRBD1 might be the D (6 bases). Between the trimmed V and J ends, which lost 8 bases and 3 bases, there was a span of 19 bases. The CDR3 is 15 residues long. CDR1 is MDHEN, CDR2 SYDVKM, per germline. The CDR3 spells CASGNAGASYYGYTF. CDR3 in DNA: TGTGCCAGCGGCAACGCAGGGGCCTCCTACTATGGCTACACCTTC.

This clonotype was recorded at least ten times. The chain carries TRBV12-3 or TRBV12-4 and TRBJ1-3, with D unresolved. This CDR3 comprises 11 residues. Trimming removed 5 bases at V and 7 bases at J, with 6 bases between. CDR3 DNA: TGTGCCAGCAGTCCGCGCAACACCATATATTTT. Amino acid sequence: CASSPRNTIYF.

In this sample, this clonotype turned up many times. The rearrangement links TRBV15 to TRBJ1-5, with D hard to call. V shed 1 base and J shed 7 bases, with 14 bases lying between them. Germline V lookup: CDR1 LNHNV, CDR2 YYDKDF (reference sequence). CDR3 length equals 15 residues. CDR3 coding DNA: TGTGCCACCAGCAGAGTGTCTGGAACGGGGCAGCCCCAGCATTTT. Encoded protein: CATSRVSGTGQPQHF.

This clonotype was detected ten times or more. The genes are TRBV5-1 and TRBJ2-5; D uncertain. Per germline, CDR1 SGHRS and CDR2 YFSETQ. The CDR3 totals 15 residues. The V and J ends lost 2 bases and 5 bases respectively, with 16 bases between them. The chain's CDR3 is CASSLWGNVEETQYF. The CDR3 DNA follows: TGCGCCAGCAGCTTATGGGGAAATGTGGAGGAGACCCAGTACTTC.

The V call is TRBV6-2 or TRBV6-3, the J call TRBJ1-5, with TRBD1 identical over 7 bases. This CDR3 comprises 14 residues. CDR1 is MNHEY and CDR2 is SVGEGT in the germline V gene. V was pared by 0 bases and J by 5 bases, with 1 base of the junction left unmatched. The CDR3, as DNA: TGTGCCAGCAGTTACTCGACAGGGTATCAGCCCCAGCATTTT. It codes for CASSYSTGYQPQHF.

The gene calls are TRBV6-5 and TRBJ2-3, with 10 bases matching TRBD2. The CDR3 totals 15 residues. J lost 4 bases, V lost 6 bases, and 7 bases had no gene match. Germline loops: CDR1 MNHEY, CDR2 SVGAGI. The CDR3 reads CASRLPGTSADTQYF. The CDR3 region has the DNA TGTGCCAGCAGACTCCCAGGGACTAGCGCAGATACGCAGTATTTT.

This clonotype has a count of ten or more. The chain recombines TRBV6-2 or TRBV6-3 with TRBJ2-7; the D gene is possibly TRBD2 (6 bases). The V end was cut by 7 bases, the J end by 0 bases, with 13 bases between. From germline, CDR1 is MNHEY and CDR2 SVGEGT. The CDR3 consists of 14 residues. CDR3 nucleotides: TGTGCCAGCACCGGGGCGGGGACCTCCTACGAGCAGTACTTC. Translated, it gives CASTGAGTSYEQYF.

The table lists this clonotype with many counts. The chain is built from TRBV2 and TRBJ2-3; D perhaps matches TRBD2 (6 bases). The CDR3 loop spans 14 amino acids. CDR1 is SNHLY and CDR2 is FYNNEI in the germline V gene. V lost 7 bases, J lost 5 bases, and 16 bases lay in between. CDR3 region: CASNHPGVLDTQYF. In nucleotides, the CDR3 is TGTGCCAGCAACCATCCGGGGGTATTAGATACGCAGTATTTT.

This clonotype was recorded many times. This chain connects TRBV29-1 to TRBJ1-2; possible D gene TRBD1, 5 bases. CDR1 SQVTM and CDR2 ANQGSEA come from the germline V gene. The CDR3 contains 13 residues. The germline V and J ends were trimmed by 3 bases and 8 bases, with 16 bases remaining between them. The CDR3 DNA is TGCAGCGTTGACCGGGACGCCTATCGGGGCTACACCTTC. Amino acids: CSVDRDAYRGYTF. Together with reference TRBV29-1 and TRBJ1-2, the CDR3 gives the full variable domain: SAVISQKPSRDICQRGTSLTIQCQVDSQVTMMFWYRQQPGQSLTLIATANQGSEATYESGFVIDKFPISRPNLTFSTLTVSNMSPEDSSIYLCSVDRDAYRGYTFGSGTRLTVV.